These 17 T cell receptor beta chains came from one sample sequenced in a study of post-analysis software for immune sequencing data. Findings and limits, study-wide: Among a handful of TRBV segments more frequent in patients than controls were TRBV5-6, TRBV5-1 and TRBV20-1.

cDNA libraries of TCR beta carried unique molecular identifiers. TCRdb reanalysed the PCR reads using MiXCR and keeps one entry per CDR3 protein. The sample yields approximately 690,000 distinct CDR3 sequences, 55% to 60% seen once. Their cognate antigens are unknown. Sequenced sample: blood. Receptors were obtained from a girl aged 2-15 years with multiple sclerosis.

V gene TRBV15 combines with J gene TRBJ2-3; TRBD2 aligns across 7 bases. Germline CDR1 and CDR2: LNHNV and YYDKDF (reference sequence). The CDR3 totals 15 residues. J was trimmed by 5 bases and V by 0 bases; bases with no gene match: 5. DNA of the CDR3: TGTGCCACCAGCAGAGATCTAAGCGGGGTAGATACGCAGTATTTT. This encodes CATSRDLSGVDTQYF.

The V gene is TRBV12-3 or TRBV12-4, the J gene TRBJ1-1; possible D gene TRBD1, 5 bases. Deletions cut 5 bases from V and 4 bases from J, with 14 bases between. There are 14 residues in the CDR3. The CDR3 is CASSPPGLGTEAFF. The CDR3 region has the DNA TGTGCCAGCAGTCCCCCAGGGTTGGGCACTGAAGCTTTCTTT.

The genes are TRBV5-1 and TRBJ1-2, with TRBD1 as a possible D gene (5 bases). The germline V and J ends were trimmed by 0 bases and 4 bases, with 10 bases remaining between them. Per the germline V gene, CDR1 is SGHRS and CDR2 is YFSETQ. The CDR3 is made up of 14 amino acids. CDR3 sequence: CASSLADTSYGYTF. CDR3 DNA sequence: TGCGCCAGCAGCTTGGCGGACACCTCCTATGGCTACACCTTC.

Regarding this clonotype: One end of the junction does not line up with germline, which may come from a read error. As DNA, the CDR3 is TGCAGTGTTAGAGGTCAAGAGACCCAGTACTTC. Protein sequence: CSVRGQETQYF. The rearrangement joins TRBV20-1 to TRBJ2-5; D not resolved. The length of the CDR3 is 11 residues. Germline V gives CDR1 DFQATT, CDR2 SNEGSKA (reference sequence).

The DNA for the CDR3 is TGCAGCGTTGAAGATGAGCCAGTGGGTGCCATTCAGTACTTC. Its translation is CSVEDEPVGAIQYF. The gene calls are TRBV29-1 and TRBJ2-7; D gene uncertain. The DNA matches TRBJ2-4 better at its end, which makes the J call doubtful. CDR3 size: 14 residues. The germline gives CDR1 SQVTM, CDR2 ANQGSEA.

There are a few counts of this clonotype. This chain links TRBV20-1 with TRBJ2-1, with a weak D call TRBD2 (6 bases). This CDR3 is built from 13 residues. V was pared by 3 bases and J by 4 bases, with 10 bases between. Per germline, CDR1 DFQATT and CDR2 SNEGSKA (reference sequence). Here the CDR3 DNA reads TGCAGTGCTAGGACTAGGCCTTACAATGAGCAGTTCTTC. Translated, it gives CSARTRPYNEQFF.

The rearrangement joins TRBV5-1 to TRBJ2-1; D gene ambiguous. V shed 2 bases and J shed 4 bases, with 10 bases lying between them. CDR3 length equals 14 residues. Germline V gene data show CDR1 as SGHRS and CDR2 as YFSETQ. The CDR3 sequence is CASSLKDSYNEQFF. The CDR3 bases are TGCGCCAGCAGCTTAAAAGATTCGTACAATGAGCAGTTCTTC.

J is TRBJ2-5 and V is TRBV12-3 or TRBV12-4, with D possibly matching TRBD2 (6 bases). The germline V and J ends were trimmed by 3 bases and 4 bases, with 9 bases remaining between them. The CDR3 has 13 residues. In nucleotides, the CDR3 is TGTGCCAGCAGTTTGCGGGAAGGAGAGACCCAGTACTTC. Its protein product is CASSLREGETQYF.

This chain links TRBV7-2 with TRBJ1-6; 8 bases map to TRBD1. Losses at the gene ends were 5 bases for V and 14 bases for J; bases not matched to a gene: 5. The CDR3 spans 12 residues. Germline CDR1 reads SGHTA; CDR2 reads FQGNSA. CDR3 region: CASSRGQGTLHF. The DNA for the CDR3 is TGTGCCAGCAGCCGAGGACAGGGCACCCTCCACTTT. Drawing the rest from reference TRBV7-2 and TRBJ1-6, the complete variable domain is GAGVSQSPSNKVTEKGKDVELRCDPISGHTALYWYRQSLGQGLEFLIYFQGNSAPDKSGLPSDRFSAERTGGSVSTLTIQRTQQEDSAVYLCASSRGQGTLHFGNGTRLTVT.

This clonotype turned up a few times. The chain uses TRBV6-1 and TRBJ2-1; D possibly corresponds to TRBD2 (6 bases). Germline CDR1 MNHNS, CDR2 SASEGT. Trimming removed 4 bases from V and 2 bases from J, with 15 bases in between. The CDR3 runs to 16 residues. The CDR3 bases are TGTGCCAGCAGTGTATTGTCCGGGGGACCCTACAATGAGCAGTTCTTC. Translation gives CASSVLSGGPYNEQFF.

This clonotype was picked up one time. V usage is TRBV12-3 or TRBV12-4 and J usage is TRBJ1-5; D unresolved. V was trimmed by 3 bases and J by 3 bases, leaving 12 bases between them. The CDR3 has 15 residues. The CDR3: CASSFMDGYNQPQHF. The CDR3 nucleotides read TGTGCCAGCAGTTTTATGGACGGGTACAATCAGCCCCAGCATTTT.

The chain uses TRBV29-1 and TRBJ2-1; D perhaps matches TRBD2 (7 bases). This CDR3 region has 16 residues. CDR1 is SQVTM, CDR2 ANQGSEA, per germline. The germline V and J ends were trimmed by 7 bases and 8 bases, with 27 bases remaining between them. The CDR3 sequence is CSAEGGWGRASHEQFF. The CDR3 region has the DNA TGCAGCGCCGAGGGGGGGTGGGGACGAGCATCCCATGAGCAGTTCTTC.

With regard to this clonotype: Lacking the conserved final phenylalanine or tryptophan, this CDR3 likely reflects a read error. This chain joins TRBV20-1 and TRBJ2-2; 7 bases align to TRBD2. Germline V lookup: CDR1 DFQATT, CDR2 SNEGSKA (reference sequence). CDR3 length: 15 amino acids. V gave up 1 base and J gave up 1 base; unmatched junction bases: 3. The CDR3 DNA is TGCAGTGCTAGAGTGGCGGGGGAGAACACCGGGGAGCTGTTTTTG. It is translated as CSARVAGENTGELFL.

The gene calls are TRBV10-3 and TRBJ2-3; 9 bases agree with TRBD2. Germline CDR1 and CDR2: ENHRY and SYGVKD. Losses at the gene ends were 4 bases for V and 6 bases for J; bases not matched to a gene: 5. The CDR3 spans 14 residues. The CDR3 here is CAISVASGEDTQYF. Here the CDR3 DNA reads TGTGCCATCAGTGTGGCTAGCGGGGAGGATACGCAGTATTTT.

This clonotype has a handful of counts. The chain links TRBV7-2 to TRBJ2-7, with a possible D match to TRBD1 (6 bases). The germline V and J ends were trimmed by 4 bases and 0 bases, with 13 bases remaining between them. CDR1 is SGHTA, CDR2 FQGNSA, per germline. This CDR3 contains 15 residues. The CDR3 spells CASSWVSDSSYEQYF. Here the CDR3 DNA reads TGTGCCAGCAGCTGGGTCTCGGACAGCTCCTACGAGCAGTACTTC.

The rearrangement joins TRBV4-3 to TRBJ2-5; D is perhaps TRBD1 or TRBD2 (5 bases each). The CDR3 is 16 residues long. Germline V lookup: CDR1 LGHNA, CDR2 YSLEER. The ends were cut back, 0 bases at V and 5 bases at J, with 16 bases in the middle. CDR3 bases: TGCGCCAGCAGCCAAGAGCCCCGTGAGGGGTGGGAGACCCAGTACTTC. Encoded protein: CASSQEPREGWETQYF.

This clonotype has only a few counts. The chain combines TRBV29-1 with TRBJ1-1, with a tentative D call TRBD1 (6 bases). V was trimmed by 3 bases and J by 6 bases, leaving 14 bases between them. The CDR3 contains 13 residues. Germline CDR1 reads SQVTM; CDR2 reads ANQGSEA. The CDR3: CSVEIRGGAEAFF. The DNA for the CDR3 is TGCAGCGTTGAGATCAGGGGAGGGGCTGAAGCTTTCTTT.